This T cell receptor (beta chain) comes out of a study of T cell repertoires in cytomegalovirus infection. Study information: Indicated by public TCR beta signatures were CMV infection and matching HLA type.

One entry per CDR3 protein results from TCRdb running MiXCR on the reads. The table includes about 360,000 distinct CDR3 sequences, roughly 20% detected once. In this sample, this clonotype turned up a few times. The CDR3 is 12 residues long. The V and J ends lost 6 bases and 3 bases respectively, with 9 bases between them. CDR1 is MDHEN, CDR2 SYDVKM, per germline. The receptor was isolated from a human donor in good health (CMV status not recorded). Some clones in this sample may be carry-over from other donors' samples. Sequenced material: PBMCs. The chain carries TRBV28 and TRBJ2-7; D not certain. The DNA of the CDR3 is TGTGCCAGCAGCCCCCCCTTCTACGAGCAGTACTTC. It codes for CASSPPFYEQYF.